What follows are 11 T cell receptor beta chains derived from one specimen sequenced in a study of blood T cell repertoires in COVID-19. The protocol was immunoSEQ multiplex PCR, while the TCRdb copy is restricted to in-frame clones and leaves out a portion. The repertoire holds over 90,000 clones, with approximately 80% as singletons. Sequenced: peripheral blood. These receptors were taken from a human donor in a cohort sampled during active COVID-19.

This chain links TRBV6-2 or TRBV6-3 with TRBJ1-5; TRBD1 agrees at 8 bases. CDR1 and CDR2 (germline): MNHEY, SVGEGT. J lost 2 bases, V lost 0 bases, and 3 bases had no gene match. The CDR3 is 16 amino acids. The CDR3, as DNA: TGTGCCAGCAGTTACTCGGACAGGGTCGGCAATCAGCCCCAGCATTTT. This gives the protein CASSYSDRVGNQPQHF.

The V and J genes are TRBV18 and TRBJ1-4, with 10 bases that match TRBD1. Per germline, CDR1 KGHSH and CDR2 LQKENI. This CDR3 has 14 amino acids. J was trimmed by 8 bases and V by 4 bases; bases with no gene match: 4. In DNA, the CDR3 is TGTGCCAGCTCACGGGACAGGGGAGGCGAAAAACTGTTTTTT. Translated, it gives CASSRDRGGEKLFF.

The chain couples TRBV9 to TRBJ2-5, with 9 bases that match TRBD2. The CDR3 is 15 amino acids. J was trimmed by 5 bases and V by 1 base; bases with no gene match: 6. Germline lookup yields CDR1 SGDLS and CDR2 YYNGEE. The CDR3 is CASSVISGGSETQYF. The CDR3 DNA is TGTGCCAGCAGCGTAATTAGCGGGGGTAGCGAGACCCAGTACTTC. Looking up the rest from reference TRBV9 and TRBJ2-5 gives the full variable domain: DSGVTQTPKHLITATGQRVTLRCSPRSGDLSVYWYQQSLDQGLQFLIQYYNGEERAKGNILERFSAQQFPDLHSELNLSSLELGDSALYFCASSVISGGSETQYFGPGTRLLVL.

This clone was counted between two and nine times. The chain employs TRBV30 and TRBJ1-2, with D possibly being TRBD1 (6 bases). CDR1 is GTSNPN, CDR2 SVGIG, per germline (reference sequence). With 4 bases removed from V and 5 bases from J, the gap between germline ends came to 17 bases. The CDR3 sequence is 14 residues long. The CDR3 region has the DNA TGTGCCTGGAAACTTACACAGGGACGGTATGGCTACACCTTC. This codes for CAWKLTQGRYGYTF.

V gene TRBV10-3 combines with J gene TRBJ1-6; no clear D. This CDR3 is 12 amino acids long. V was shortened by 2 bases and J by 7 bases, with 3 bases between the two germline ends. In germline, CDR1 is ENHRY, CDR2 SYGVKD. CDR3 amino acids: CAISEPNSPLHF. The CDR3 DNA sequence: TGTGCCATCAGTGAGCCGAATTCACCCCTCCACTTT.

The V call is TRBV2, the J call TRBJ1-5; 7 bases match TRBD1. CDR3 length equals 14 residues. V trimming: 4 bases; J trimming: 4 bases; junction bases outside the gene matches: 4. Germline CDR1 and CDR2: SNHLY and FYNNEI. Written as DNA, the CDR3 is TGTGCCAGCAGTGGACAGGGACTTAATCAGCCCCAGCATTTT. Its translation: CASSGQGLNQPQHF. The full variable domain, completed using reference TRBV2 and TRBJ1-5, is EPEVTQTPSHQVTQMGQEVILRCVPISNHLYFYWYRQILGQKVEFLVSFYNNEISEKSEIFDDQFSVERPDGSNFTLKIRSTKLEDSAMYFCASSGQGLNQPQHFGDGTRLSIL.

This clone appeared once. The chain joins TRBV7-9 to TRBJ2-1; D ambiguous. Germline assignment: CDR1 SEHNR and CDR2 FQNEAQ (reference sequence). The length of the CDR3 is 13 residues. V was cut by 6 bases and J by 7 bases, with 13 bases left in between. Written as DNA, the CDR3 is TGTGCCAGCAGACTGGCCCAGGCGAATGAGCAGTTCTTC. Its protein is CASRLAQANEQFF.

This rearrangement joins TRBV7-9 to TRBJ2-7, with 10 bases lining up with TRBD1. V shed 4 bases, J shed 4 bases, and the junction held 4 bases outside the gene matches. Germline V gives CDR1 SEHNR, CDR2 FQNEAQ (reference sequence). The CDR3 extends over 14 amino acids. The CDR3 loop is CASSWDRGGYEQYF. CDR3 bases: TGTGCCAGCAGCTGGGACAGGGGTGGTTACGAGCAGTACTTC.

The chain uses TRBV3-1 (or the pseudogene TRBV3-2) and TRBJ1-5, with TRBD1 identical over 7 bases. Looked up from germline, CDR1 is LGHDT and CDR2 is YNNKEL (reference sequence). V was clipped by 2 bases and J by 3 bases; unmatched bases: 4. The CDR3 totals 15 residues. The CDR3 coding sequence is TGTGCCAGCAGCCAATTTCAGGGGGTCAATCAGCCCCAGCATTTT. This encodes CASSQFQGVNQPQHF.

This clone was seen once. This chain uses TRBV7-8 with TRBJ1-1; unclear D gene. The CDR3 contains 15 residues. V gave up 2 bases and J gave up 1 base, with 11 bases separating them. Per the germline V gene, CDR1 is SGHVS and CDR2 is FQNEAQ. CDR3 in amino acids: CASSLRWAGNTEAFF. In DNA, the CDR3 is TGTGCCAGCAGCTTACGATGGGCAGGGAACACTGAAGCTTTCTTT. Full variable domain (missing parts from reference TRBV7-8 and TRBJ1-1): GAGVSQSPRYKVAKRGQDVALRCDPISGHVSLFWYQQALGQGPEFLTYFQNEAQLDKSGLPSDRFFAERPEGSVSTLKIQRTQQEDSAVYLCASSLRWAGNTEAFFGQGTRLTVV.

This rearrangement joins TRBV15 to TRBJ1-1, with 7 bases fitting TRBD1. Trimming cost V 0 bases and J 8 bases; bases outside gene matches: 0. CDR1 is LNHNV, CDR2 YYDKDF, per germline (reference sequence). The CDR3 runs 12 residues. This CDR3 is CATSRETGEAFF. Here the CDR3 DNA reads TGTGCCACCAGCAGAGAGACAGGGGAAGCTTTCTTT.